This TCR beta chain was recovered during a study of shared clonotypes between healthy human individuals. Study-wide context: In total, the donors were a couple of women and a few men aged 18 to 49. Regarding the study as a whole: Generation probability values for non-shared clonotypes were lower than those for clonotypes shared by all four donors.

In germline, CDR1 is SGHNT, CDR2 YYREEE (reference sequence). The V and J ends lost 1 base and 7 bases respectively, with 14 bases between them. The CDR3 spans 15 residues. As to this clone: Its specificity is unknown.

None of the donors, who were healthy HIV-negative adults, had recently had acute infections or vaccinations. Replicate PCRs run on sorted subsets employed 200 to 250 ng DNA, approximately 30,000 T cell genomes. Method: immunoSEQ multiplex PCR; TCRdb's copy keeps in-frame clones and lacks some. Seen here are about 1 million clones, under 80% observed once, and the top ten hold approximately 1.3%. The chain couples TRBV5-4 to TRBJ1-4; perhaps TRBD1 as D (5 bases). The sample was memory CD4+ T cells sorted from blood. Subset described: CD45RA-negative fraction. The receptor comes from a man between 18 and 35 years old in good health. CDR3 nucleotide sequence: TGTGCCAGCAGCTTGCGGGGGGTTAGTAGTGAAAAACTGTTTTTT. Translated, it gives CASSLRGVSSEKLFF.